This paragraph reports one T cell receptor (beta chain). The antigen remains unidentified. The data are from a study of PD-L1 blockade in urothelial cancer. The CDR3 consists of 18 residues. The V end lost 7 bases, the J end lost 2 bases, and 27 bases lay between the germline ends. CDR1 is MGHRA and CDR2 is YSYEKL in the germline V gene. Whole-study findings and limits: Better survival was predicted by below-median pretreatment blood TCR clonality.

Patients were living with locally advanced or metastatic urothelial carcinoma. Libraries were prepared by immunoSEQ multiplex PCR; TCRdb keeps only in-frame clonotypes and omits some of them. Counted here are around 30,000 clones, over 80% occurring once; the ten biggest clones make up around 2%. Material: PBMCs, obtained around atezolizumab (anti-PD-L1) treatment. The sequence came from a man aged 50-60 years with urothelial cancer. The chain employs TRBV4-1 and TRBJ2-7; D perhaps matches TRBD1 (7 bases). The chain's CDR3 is CASTKAGGTAGIPYEQYF. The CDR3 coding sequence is TGCGCCAGCACCAAAGCCGGCGGGACAGCGGGCATACCCTACGAGCAGTACTTC.